These 6 T cell receptor beta chains were sequenced from one sample in a study of OX40 agonist ivuxolimab in advanced cancers. Sequenced by immunoSEQ multiplex PCR; TCRdb stores in-frame clones only, minus some. Of 60,000 to 70,000 clones listed, roughly nine tenths are singletons. The specimen comprised CD4+ or CD8+ T cells sorted from blood, sampled in a trial of the OX40 agonist ivuxolimab. Receptors were obtained from an adult with an advanced solid tumor such as melanoma, head and neck, liver or kidney cancer.

J is TRBJ1-2 and V is TRBV5-8, with unresolved D. V was cut by 4 bases and J by 4 bases, with 8 bases left in between. This CDR3 is 12 amino acids long. Germline-derived CDR1 and CDR2 are SGHTS and YDEGEE. The CDR3 DNA is TGTGCCAGCAGCGGCAGGCCCTATGGCTACACCTTC. Translation: CASSGRPYGYTF.

The chain employs TRBV2 and TRBJ1-1; 7 nucleotides match TRBD1. Trimming removed 7 bases from V and 5 bases from J; junction bases left unmatched: 4. The CDR3 extends over 12 amino acids. Germline CDR1 and CDR2: SNHLY and FYNNEI. CDR3 protein: CASIQGVTEAFF. CDR3 DNA: TGTGCCAGCATCCAGGGGGTAACTGAAGCTTTCTTT.

Regarding this clone: Mismatch with germline at one junction end may stem from a read error. This chain links TRBV27 with TRBJ2-5; TRBD1 matches 10 bases. The germline V gene has CDR1 MNHEY and CDR2 SMNVEV (reference sequence). The CDR3 is 15 amino acids. This CDR3 is CAVRFGQGVWETQYF. CDR3 DNA: TGCGCGGTGAGGTTTGGACAGGGGGTTTGGGAGACCCAGTACTTC.

This clone was detected once. The rearrangement joins TRBV18 to TRBJ2-7; TRBD1 matches at 9 bases. Germline CDR1 KGHSH, CDR2 LQKENI. The CDR3 is made up of 13 amino acids. After removal of 3 bases from V and 7 bases from J, the junction contained 4 bases not matched to a gene. CDR3 bases: TGTGCCAGCTCACCTGACAGGGGGGTGGAGCAGTACTTC. It is translated as CASSPDRGVEQYF.

This clone is medium-sized in the sample. The V call is TRBV10-3, the J call TRBJ2-1, with TRBD1 as a possible D gene (5 bases). The germline V gene encodes CDR1 ENHRY and CDR2 SYGVKD. The V and J ends lost 4 bases and 4 bases respectively, with 8 bases between them. The length of the CDR3 is 13 residues. Here the CDR3 DNA reads TGTGCCATCAGTGTCACAGGTTACAATGAGCAGTTCTTC. Translation gives CAISVTGYNEQFF.

This clone was detected once. The V call is TRBV2, the J call TRBJ1-2; D is unresolved. Germline-derived CDR1 and CDR2 are SNHLY and FYNNEI. V was pared by 0 bases and J by 2 bases, with 7 bases between. The CDR3 is 14 residues long. DNA of the CDR3: TGTGCCAGCAGTGAAGCCATAGGGAACTATGGCTACACCTTC. This encodes CASSEAIGNYGYTF.